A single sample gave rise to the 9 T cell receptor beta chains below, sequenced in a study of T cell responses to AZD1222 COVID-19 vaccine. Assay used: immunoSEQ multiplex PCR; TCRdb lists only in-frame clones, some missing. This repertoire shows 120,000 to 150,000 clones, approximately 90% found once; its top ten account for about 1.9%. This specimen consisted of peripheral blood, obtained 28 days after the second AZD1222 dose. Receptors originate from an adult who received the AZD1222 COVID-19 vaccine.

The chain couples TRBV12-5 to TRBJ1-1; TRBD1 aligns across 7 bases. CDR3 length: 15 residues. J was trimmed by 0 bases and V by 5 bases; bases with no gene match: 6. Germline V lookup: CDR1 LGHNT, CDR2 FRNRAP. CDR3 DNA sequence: TGTGCTAGTGGTGGGGGACAGACAATGAACACTGAAGCTTTCTTT. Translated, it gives CASGGGQTMNTEAFF. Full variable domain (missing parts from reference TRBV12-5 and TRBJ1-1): DARVTQTPRHKVTEMGQEVTMRCQPILGHNTVFWYRQTMMQGLELLAYFRNRAPLDDSGMPKDRFSAEMPDATLATLKIQPSEPRDSAVYFCASGGGQTMNTEAFFGQGTRLTVV.

This chain's CDR3 is CASSPGDNSPLHF. CDR3 DNA sequence: TGTGCCAGCAGCCCGGGGGATAATTCACCCCTCCACTTT. V is TRBV5-6 and J is TRBJ1-6; a possible D gene is TRBD1 (5 bases). CDR1 is SGHDT, CDR2 YYEEEE, per germline. This CDR3 has 13 amino acids. The germline V and J ends were trimmed by 4 bases and 5 bases, with 7 bases remaining between them.

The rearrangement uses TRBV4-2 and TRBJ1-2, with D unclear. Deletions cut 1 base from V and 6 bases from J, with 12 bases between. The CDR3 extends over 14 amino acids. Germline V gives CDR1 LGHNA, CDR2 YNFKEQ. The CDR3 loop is CASSQVTSKNGYTF. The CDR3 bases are TGTGCCAGCAGCCAAGTCACCAGCAAGAATGGCTACACCTTC.

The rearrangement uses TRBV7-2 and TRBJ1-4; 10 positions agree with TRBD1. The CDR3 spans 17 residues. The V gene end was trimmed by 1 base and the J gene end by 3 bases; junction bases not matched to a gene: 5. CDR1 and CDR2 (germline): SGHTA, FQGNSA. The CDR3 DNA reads TGTGCCAGCAGCTTAGGACAGGGGGCGCGGGCTAATGAAAAACTGTTTTTT. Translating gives CASSLGQGARANEKLFF.

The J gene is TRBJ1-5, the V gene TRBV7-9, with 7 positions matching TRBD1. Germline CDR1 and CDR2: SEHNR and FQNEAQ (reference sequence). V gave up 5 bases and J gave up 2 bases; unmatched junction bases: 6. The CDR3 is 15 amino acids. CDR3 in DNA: TGTGCCAGCAGCAGAGACAGGGTAGGCAATCAGCCCCAGCATTTT. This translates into CASSRDRVGNQPQHF.

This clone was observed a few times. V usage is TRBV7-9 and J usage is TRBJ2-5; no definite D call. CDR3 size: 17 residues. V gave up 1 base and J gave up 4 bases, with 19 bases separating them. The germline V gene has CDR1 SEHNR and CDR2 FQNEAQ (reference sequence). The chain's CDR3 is CASSLGVRQRTGETQYF. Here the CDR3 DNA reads TGTGCCAGCAGCTTAGGGGTCCGGCAGAGAACGGGAGAGACCCAGTACTTC.

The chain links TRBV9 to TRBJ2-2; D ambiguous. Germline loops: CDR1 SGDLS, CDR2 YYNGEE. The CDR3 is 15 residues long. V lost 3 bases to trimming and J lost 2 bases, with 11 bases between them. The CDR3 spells CASSAVGVNTGELFF. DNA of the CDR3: TGTGCCAGCAGCGCCGTTGGGGTCAACACCGGGGAGCTGTTTTTT.

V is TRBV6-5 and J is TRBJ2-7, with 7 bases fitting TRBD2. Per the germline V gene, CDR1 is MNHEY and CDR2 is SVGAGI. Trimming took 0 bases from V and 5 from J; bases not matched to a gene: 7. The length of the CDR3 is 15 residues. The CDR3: CASSYSTAGVHEQYF. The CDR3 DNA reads TGTGCCAGCAGTTACTCGACCGCGGGAGTACACGAGCAGTACTTC.

CDR3 bases: TGTGCCAGCAGCCAAGAGGTCGCTAGAATCAACGAGCAGTACTTC. This codes for CASSQEVARINEQYF. The chain links TRBV4-2 to TRBJ2-7; no definite D call. CDR3 length: 15 residues. Germline V gene lookup returns CDR1 LGHNA and CDR2 YNFKEQ. V lost 0 bases to trimming and J lost 5 bases, with 14 bases between them.